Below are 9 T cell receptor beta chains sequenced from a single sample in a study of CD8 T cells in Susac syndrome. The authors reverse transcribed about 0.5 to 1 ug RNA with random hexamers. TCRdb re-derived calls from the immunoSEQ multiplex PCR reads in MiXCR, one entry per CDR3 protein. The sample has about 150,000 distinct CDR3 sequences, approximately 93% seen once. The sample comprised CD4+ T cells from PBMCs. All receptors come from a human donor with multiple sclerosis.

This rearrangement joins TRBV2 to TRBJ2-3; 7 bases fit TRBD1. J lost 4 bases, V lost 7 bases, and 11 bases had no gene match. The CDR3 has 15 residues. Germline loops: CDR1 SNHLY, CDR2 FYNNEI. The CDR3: CASTSLTGSSDTQYF. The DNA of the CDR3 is TGTGCCAGCACCTCCCTGACAGGGAGCTCAGATACGCAGTATTTT.

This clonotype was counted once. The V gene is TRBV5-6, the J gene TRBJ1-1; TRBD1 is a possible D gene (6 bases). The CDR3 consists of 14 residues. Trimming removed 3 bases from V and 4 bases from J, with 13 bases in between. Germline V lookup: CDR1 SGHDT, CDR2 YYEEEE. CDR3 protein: CASSSEQGITEAFF. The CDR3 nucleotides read TGTGCCAGCAGCTCGGAACAGGGTATCACTGAAGCTTTCTTT.

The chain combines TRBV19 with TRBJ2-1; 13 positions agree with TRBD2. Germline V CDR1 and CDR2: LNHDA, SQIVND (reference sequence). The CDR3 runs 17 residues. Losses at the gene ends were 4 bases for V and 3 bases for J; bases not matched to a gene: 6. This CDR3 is CASSNRLAGGLYNEQFF. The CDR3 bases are TGTGCCAGTAGTAACCGACTAGCGGGAGGACTCTACAATGAGCAGTTCTTC.

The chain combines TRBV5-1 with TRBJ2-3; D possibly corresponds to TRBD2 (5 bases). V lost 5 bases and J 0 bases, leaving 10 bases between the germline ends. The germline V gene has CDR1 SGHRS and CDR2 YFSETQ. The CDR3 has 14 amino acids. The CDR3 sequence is CASSRGSSTDTQYF. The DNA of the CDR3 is TGCGCCAGCAGTCGCGGGTCCAGCACAGATACGCAGTATTTT.

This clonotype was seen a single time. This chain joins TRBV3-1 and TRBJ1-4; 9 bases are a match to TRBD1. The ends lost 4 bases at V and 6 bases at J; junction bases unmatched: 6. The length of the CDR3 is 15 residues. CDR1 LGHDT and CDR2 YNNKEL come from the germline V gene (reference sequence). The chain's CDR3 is CASSRGQGLYEKLFF. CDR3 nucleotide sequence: TGTGCCAGCAGCCGGGGACAGGGTTTATATGAAAAACTGTTTTTT.

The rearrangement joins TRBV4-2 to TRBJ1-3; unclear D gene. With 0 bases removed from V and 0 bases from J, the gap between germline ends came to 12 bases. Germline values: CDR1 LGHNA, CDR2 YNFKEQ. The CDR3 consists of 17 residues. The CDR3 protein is CASSQDAGPYSGNTIYF. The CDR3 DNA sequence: TGTGCCAGCAGCCAAGATGCCGGGCCTTACTCTGGAAACACCATATATTTT.

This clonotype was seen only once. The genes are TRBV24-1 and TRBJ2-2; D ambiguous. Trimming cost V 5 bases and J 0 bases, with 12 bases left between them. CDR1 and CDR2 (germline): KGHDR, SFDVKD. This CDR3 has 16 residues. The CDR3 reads CATSVLAAANTGELFF. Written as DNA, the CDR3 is TGTGCCACCAGTGTGCTGGCAGCAGCGAACACCGGGGAGCTGTTTTTT.

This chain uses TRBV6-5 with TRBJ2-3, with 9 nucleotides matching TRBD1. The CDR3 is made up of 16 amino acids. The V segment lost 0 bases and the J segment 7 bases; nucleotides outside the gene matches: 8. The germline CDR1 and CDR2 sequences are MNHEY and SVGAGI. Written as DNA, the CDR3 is TGTGCCAGCAGTTACTCTGGACAGGGGCTCTTCCATACGCAGTATTTT. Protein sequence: CASSYSGQGLFHTQYF.

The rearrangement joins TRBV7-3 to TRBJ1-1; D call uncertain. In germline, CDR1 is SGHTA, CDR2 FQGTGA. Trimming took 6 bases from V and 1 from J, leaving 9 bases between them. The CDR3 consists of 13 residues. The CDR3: CASRVGGNTEAFF. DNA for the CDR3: TGTGCCAGCAGGGTGGGCGGGAACACTGAAGCTTTCTTT.